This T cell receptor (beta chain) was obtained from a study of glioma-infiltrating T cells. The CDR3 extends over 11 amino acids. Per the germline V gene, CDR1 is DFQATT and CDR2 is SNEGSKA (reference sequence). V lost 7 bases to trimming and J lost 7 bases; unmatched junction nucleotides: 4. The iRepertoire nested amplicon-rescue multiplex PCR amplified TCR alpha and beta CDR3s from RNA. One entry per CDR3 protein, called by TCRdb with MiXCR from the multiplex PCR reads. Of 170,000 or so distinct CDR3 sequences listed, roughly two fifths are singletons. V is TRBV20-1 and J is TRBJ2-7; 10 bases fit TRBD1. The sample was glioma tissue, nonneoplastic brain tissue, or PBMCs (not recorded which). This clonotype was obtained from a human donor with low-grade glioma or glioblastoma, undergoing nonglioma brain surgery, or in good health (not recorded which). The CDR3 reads CSETGGSEQYF. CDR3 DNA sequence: TGCAGTGAGACAGGGGGCAGTGAGCAGTACTTC.